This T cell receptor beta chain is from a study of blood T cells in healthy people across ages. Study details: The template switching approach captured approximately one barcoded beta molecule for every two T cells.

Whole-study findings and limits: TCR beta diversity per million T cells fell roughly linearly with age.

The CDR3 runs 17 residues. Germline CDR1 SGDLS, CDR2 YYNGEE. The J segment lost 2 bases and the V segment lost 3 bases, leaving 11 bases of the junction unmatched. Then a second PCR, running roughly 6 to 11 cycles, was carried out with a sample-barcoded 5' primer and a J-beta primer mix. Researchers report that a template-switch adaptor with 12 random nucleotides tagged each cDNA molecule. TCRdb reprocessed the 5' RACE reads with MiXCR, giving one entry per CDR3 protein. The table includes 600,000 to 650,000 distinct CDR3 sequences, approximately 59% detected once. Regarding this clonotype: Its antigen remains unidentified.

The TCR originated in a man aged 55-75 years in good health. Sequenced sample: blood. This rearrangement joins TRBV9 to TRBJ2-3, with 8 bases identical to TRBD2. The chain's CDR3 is CASSAPWGRGATDTQYF. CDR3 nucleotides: TGTGCCAGCAGCGCCCCGTGGGGGCGGGGGGCCACAGATACGCAGTATTTT.